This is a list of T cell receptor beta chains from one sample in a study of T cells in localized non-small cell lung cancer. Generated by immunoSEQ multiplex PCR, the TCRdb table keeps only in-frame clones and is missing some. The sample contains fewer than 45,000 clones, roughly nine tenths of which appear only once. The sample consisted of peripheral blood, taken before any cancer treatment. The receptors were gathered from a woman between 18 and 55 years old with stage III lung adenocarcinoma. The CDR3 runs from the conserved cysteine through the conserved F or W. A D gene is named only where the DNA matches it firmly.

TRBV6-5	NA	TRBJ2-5	CASRKYTIRGTQYF	TGTGCCAGCAGGAAGTACACTATCCGCGGGACCCAGTACTTC
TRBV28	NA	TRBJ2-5	CASSPMLANQETQYF	TGTGCCAGCAGTCCCATGCTGGCCAACCAAGAGACCCAGTACTTC
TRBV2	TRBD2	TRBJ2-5	CASRLGLAGGTQYF	TGTGCCAGCAGGCTCGGACTAGCGGGGGGGACCCAGTACTTC
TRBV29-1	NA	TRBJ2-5	CSVGRTLTETQYF	TGCAGCGTAGGACGGACATTGACGGAGACCCAGTACTTC
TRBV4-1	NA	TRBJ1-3	CASSQEGSSGNTIYF	TGCGCCAGCAGCCAAGAAGGGAGCTCTGGAAACACCATATATTTT
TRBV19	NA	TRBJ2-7	CASSWTPSSYEQYF	TGTGCCAGTAGTTGGACACCGAGCTCCTACGAGCAGTACTTC
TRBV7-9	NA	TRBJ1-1	CASSSDRNTEAFF	TGTGCCAGCAGCTCGGACAGAAACACTGAAGCTTTCTTT
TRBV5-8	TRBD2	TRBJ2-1	CASSLHSGGAGEQFF	TGTGCCAGCAGCTTGCACAGCGGGGGGGCTGGAGAGCAGTTCTTC
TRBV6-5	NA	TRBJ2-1	CASSYRFSSNEQFF	TGTGCCAGCAGTTACAGGTTCAGCAGCAATGAGCAGTTCTTC
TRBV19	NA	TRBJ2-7	CASSIRDEQYF	TGTGCCAGTAGTATTAGGGACGAGCAGTACTTC